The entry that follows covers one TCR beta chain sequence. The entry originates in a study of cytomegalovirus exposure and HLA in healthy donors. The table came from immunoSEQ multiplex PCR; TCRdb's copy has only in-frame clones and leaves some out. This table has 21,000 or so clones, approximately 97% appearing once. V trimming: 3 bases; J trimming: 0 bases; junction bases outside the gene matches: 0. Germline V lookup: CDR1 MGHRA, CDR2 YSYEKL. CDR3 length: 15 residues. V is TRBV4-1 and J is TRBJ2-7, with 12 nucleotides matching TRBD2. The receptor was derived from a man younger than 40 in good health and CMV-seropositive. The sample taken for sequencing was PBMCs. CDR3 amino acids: CASSQTSGGSYEQYF. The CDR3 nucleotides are TGCGCCAGCAGCCAGACTAGCGGGGGCTCCTACGAGCAGTACTTC.